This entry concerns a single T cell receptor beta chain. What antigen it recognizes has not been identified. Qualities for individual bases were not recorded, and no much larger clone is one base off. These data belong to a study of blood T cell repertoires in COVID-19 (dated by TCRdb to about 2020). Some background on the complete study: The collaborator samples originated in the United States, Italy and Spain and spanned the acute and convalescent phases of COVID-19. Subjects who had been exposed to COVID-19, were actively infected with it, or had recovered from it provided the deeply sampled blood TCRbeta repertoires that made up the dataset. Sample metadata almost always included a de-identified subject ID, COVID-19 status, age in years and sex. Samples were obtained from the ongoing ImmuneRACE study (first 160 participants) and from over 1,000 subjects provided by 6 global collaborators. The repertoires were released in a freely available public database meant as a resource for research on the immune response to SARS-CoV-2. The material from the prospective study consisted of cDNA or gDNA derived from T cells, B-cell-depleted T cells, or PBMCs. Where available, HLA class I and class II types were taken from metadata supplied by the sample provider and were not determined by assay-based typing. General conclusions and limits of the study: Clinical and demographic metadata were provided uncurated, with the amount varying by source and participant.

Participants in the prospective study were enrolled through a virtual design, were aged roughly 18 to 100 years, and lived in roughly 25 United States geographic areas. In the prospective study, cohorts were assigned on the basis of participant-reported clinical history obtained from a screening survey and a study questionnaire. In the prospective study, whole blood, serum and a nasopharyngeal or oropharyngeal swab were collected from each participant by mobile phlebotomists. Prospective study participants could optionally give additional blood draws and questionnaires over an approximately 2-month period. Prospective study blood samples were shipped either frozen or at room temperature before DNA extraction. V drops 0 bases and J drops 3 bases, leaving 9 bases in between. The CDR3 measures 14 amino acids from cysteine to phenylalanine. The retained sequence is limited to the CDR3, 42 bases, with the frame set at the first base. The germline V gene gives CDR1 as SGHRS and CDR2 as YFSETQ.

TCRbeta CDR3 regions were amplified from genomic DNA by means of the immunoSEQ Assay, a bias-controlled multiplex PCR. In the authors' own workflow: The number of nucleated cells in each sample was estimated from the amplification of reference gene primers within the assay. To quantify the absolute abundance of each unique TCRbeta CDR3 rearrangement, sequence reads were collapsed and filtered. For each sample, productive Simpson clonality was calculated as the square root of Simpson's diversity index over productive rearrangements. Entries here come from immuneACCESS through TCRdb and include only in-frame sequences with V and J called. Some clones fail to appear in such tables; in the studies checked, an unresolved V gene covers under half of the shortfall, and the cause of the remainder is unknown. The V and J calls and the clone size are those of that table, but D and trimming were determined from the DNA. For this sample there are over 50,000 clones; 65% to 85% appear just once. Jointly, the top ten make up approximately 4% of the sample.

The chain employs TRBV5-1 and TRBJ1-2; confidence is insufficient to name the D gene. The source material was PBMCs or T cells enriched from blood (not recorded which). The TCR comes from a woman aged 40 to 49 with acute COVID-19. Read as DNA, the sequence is TGCGCCAGCAGCTTGGCCCCGGGTGACTATGGCTACACCTTC. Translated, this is CASSLAPGDYGYTF.